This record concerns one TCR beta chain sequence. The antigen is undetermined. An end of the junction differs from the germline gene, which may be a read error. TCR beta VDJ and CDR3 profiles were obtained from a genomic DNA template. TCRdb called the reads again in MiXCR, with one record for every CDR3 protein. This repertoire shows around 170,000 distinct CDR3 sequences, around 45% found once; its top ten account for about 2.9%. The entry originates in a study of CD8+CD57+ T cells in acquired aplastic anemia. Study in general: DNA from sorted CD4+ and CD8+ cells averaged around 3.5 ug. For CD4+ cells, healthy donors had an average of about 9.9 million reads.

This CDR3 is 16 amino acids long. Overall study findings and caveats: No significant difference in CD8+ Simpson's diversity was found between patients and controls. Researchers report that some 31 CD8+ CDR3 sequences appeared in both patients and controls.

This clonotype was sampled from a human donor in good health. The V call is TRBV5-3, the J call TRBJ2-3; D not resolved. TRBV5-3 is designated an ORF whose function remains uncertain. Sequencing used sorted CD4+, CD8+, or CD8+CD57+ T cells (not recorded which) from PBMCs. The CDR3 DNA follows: TGTGCCAGCAGCTTAGCCCAAGGCCATGGCACAGATACGCAGTATTTT. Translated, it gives CASSLAQGHGTDTQYF.